The source of this T cell receptor (beta chain) is a study of blood T cells in healthy people across ages. Study as a whole: In model experiments, template switching was able to capture about one barcoded beta molecule for every two T cells that were present.

At least 7 million PBMCs were isolated per sample. General study points: There were more naive CD4+ cells and higher diversity in long-lived donors than in aged donors.

A second PCR of 7 to 11 cycles used a sample-barcoded 5' primer and a J-beta primer mix. From each sample, at least 2.5 million paired-end reads containing CDR3 were obtained. TCRdb ran MiXCR on the 5' RACE reads and lists one entry per CDR3 protein. Of roughly 1,300,000 distinct CDR3 sequences in the sample, approximately 60% are singletons; the top ten hold over 6.5%. This clonotype was detected only once. The antigen is not known. CDR3 size: 13 residues. Trimming removed 3 bases from V and 3 bases from J, with 3 bases in between. Germline CDR1 LNHDA, CDR2 SQIVND (reference sequence). The receptor was derived from a man between 18 and 35 years old in good health. The sequenced sample was blood. This chain connects TRBV19 to TRBJ2-6; D uncertain. CDR3: CASSIFGANVLTF. DNA for the CDR3: TGTGCCAGTAGTATTTTTGGGGCCAACGTCCTGACTTTC.